Shown below are 23 T cell receptor beta chains from a single sample sequenced in a study of shared clonotypes between healthy human individuals. The naive CD8 fraction comprised CD45RO-negative cells positively selected for CCR7 and excluded terminally differentiated effector memory CD45RA+ cells. Profiling relied on immunoSEQ multiplex PCR, and the TCRdb table lists in-frame clones only, not all of them. The data show about 600,000 clones, nearly 98% seen once. Sequencing was done on a sample of naive CD8+ T cells sorted from blood. All receptors derive from a man younger than 45 in good health.

The chain joins TRBV2 to TRBJ2-5; 8 bases agree with TRBD2. Germline V CDR1 and CDR2: SNHLY, FYNNEI. J was trimmed by 3 bases and V by 6 bases; bases with no gene match: 3. This CDR3 is 13 amino acids long. This CDR3 is CASRAGGEETQYF. The CDR3 coding sequence is TGTGCCAGCAGGGCGGGGGGAGAAGAGACCCAGTACTTC.

V usage is TRBV27 and J usage is TRBJ2-5; the D call may be TRBD1 or TRBD2 (5 bases each). The length of the CDR3 is 14 residues. The germline V gene encodes CDR1 MNHEY and CDR2 SMNVEV (reference sequence). The V gene lost 5 bases and the J gene lost 4 bases, with 14 bases spanning the gap. CDR3 sequence: CASSPRGAAETQYF. For the CDR3, the DNA is TGTGCCAGCAGTCCCAGAGGGGCCGCAGAGACCCAGTACTTC.

The chain uses TRBV7-9 and TRBJ1-4; D gene uncertain. V shed 7 bases and J shed 0 bases, with 6 bases lying between them. This CDR3 contains 13 residues. Looked up from germline, CDR1 is SEHNR and CDR2 is FQNEAQ (reference sequence). The CDR3 DNA reads TGTGCCAGCATCGGTGCAACTAATGAAAAACTGTTTTTT. Translating gives CASIGATNEKLFF.

The chain links TRBV28 to TRBJ2-7; no reliable D call. This CDR3 is built from 13 residues. Trimming took off 6 bases at V and 0 bases at J, with 9 bases between the two ends. Germline CDR1 is MDHEN and CDR2 is SYDVKM. The CDR3 DNA reads TGTGCCAGCAGGCCACGGCTCTCCTACGAGCAGTACTTC. Translation gives CASRPRLSYEQYF. Combining the CDR3 with reference TRBV28 and TRBJ2-7 gives the whole variable domain DVKVTQSSRYLVKRTGEKVFLECVQDMDHENMFWYRQDPGLGLRLIYFSYDVKMKEKGDIPEGYSVSREKKERFSLILESASTNQTSMYLCASRPRLSYEQYFGPGTRLTVT.

This rearrangement joins TRBV7-2 to TRBJ1-4, with D possibly matching TRBD1 (6 bases). In germline, CDR1 is SGHTA, CDR2 FQGNSA. Trimming took 1 base from V and 8 from J, leaving 11 bases between them. This CDR3 has 14 amino acids. The CDR3 sequence is CASSLGQVREKLFF. The DNA of the CDR3 is TGTGCCAGCAGCTTAGGACAGGTTCGGGAAAAACTGTTTTTT.

The rearrangement joins TRBV7-8 to TRBJ2-3, with D perhaps assigned TRBD1 or TRBD2 (6 bases each). Germline V gives CDR1 SGHVS, CDR2 FQNEAQ. The CDR3 runs to 14 residues. V gave up 2 bases and J gave up 6 bases, with 12 bases separating them. CDR3 coding DNA: TGTGCCAGCAGCTTAACGGGGGCCCCCGATACGCAGTATTTT. Amino acid sequence: CASSLTGAPDTQYF. Drawing the rest from reference TRBV7-8 and TRBJ2-3, the complete variable domain is GAGVSQSPRYKVAKRGQDVALRCDPISGHVSLFWYQQALGQGPEFLTYFQNEAQLDKSGLPSDRFFAERPEGSVSTLKIQRTQQEDSAVYLCASSLTGAPDTQYFGPGTRLTVL.

With respect to this clone: Other DNA sequences in this sample translate to the same CDR3. The V and J genes are TRBV27 and TRBJ2-3, with D unclear. Between the trimmed V and J ends, which lost 5 bases and 6 bases, there was a span of 9 bases. Germline values: CDR1 MNHEY, CDR2 SMNVEV (reference sequence). The CDR3 has 12 residues. DNA of the CDR3: TGTGCCAGCAGTCTACTTGGGGATACGCAGTATTTT. Residues: CASSLLGDTQYF.

The V call is TRBV6-5, the J call TRBJ1-1; maybe TRBD1 (5 bases). The length of the CDR3 is 15 residues. Germline V gene data show CDR1 as MNHEY and CDR2 as SVGAGI. Trimming took off 6 bases at V and 4 bases at J, with 18 bases between the two ends. CDR3 coding DNA: TGTGCCAGCAGCCAGCTTCAGGGTGGGAGCACTGAAGCTTTCTTT. This translates into CASSQLQGGSTEAFF.

V gene TRBV29-1 combines with J gene TRBJ1-1, with D possibly being TRBD1 (5 bases). This CDR3 region has 11 residues. The V gene's germline CDR1 is SQVTM and CDR2 ANQGSEA. V was shortened by 0 bases and J by 7 bases, with 6 bases between the two germline ends. In DNA, the CDR3 is TGCAGCGTTGAAGAAGGGGTTGAAGCTTTCTTT. Protein: CSVEEGVEAFF.

The chain has TRBV7-3 and TRBJ2-2; TRBD2 aligns across 7 bases. The CDR3 extends over 15 amino acids. With 4 bases clipped from V and 7 bases from J, the junction kept 9 bases outside the gene matches. Per the germline V gene, CDR1 is SGHTA and CDR2 is FQGTGA. The CDR3 here is CASSSGTTSGGELFF. In DNA form, the CDR3 reads TGTGCCAGCAGCTCGGGGACTACCTCAGGCGGGGAGCTGTTTTTT.

The rearrangement uses TRBV2 and TRBJ2-3, with TRBD1 matching 8 bases. Germline V CDR1 and CDR2: SNHLY, FYNNEI. Unmatched junction bases numbered 4, after V lost 6 bases and J lost 2 bases. This CDR3 region has 14 residues. DNA for the CDR3: TGTGCCAGCAGAGGGACAGGACTCACAGATACGCAGTATTTT. This sequence encodes CASRGTGLTDTQYF.

This clone was seen only once. The CDR3, as DNA: TGCGCCAGCAGCCAGGCCAGGGGAGGTTCGGAGACCCAGTACTTC. Translated: CASSQARGGSETQYF. V gene TRBV4-3 combines with J gene TRBJ2-5, with D perhaps matching TRBD1 or TRBD2 (6 bases each). This CDR3 spans 15 amino acids. The germline V gene has CDR1 LGHNA and CDR2 YSLEER. The V end was cut by 3 bases, the J end by 5 bases, with 16 bases between.

The chain links TRBV9 to TRBJ2-7; D uncertain. Germline-derived CDR1 and CDR2 are SGDLS and YYNGEE. The CDR3 consists of 12 residues. Trimming pared 7 bases from V and 5 bases from J, leaving 13 bases between. The CDR3 DNA is TGTGCCAGCGGGCCCGGAGACCACGAGCAGTACTTC. As protein: CASGPGDHEQYF. Looking up the rest from reference TRBV9 and TRBJ2-7 gives the full variable domain: DSGVTQTPKHLITATGQRVTLRCSPRSGDLSVYWYQQSLDQGLQFLIQYYNGEERAKGNILERFSAQQFPDLHSELNLSSLELGDSALYFCASGPGDHEQYFGPGTRLTVT.

The rearrangement uses TRBV7-2 and TRBJ2-2, with D hard to call. This CDR3 contains 18 residues. Germline V gene data show CDR1 as SGHTA and CDR2 as FQGNSA. V gave up 1 base and J gave up 4 bases, with 19 bases separating them. DNA for the CDR3: TGTGCCAGCAGCTTAGTGGACCACGAAGTATGGAGCACCGGGGAGCTGTTTTTT. This translates into CASSLVDHEVWSTGELFF.

With regard to this clone: Other DNA sequences in the same sample also yield this CDR3. The V gene is TRBV11-2, the J gene TRBJ2-7; D gene uncertain. Trimming left V 3 bases short and J 2 bases short, with 8 bases between. The CDR3 loop spans 13 amino acids. Germline lookup yields CDR1 SGHAT and CDR2 FQNNGV. For the CDR3, the DNA is TGTGCCAGCAGCTTTGGACCCACCTACGAGCAGTACTTC. Translated, it gives CASSFGPTYEQYF.

The chain recombines TRBV7-9 with TRBJ2-7, with 11 bases fitting TRBD2. Germline V gene sequence: CDR1 SEHNR, CDR2 FQNEAQ (reference sequence). The length of the CDR3 is 19 residues. V shed 4 bases, J shed 0 bases, and the junction held 14 bases outside the gene matches. The DNA for the CDR3 is TGTGCCAGCAGCTGGAAGCGGGCTAGCGGGAGGACAGGCTCCTACGAGCAGTACTTC. Protein product: CASSWKRASGRTGSYEQYF.

V gene TRBV27 combines with J gene TRBJ2-3, with TRBD2 identical over 7 bases. The trim removed 5 bases at V and 3 bases at J, leaving 5 bases unmatched. The CDR3 is 14 residues long. Germline V gene lookup returns CDR1 MNHEY and CDR2 SMNVEV (reference sequence). The CDR3 DNA reads as TGTGCCAGCAGTGGGGGGGGTGAGACAGATACGCAGTATTTT. Translating gives CASSGGGETDTQYF.

The chain employs TRBV27 and TRBJ2-7; 8 bases line up with TRBD2. V trimming: 1 base; J trimming: 7 bases; junction bases outside the gene matches: 12. This CDR3 has 16 residues. From germline, CDR1 is MNHEY and CDR2 SMNVEV (reference sequence). The CDR3 here is CASSLLVTSVTQEQYF. CDR3 nucleotides: TGTGCCAGCAGTTTATTGGTGACTAGCGTTACCCAGGAGCAGTACTTC.

This sequence joins TRBV14 and TRBJ2-3; 7 bases are shared with TRBD2. The CDR3 covers 17 residues. V shed 0 bases and J 7 bases; nucleotides not matched to a gene: 13. Germline values: CDR1 SGHDN, CDR2 FVKESK. The CDR3 is CASSQDAAGMVMYTQYF. DNA of the CDR3: TGTGCCAGCAGCCAAGATGCAGCGGGGATGGTCATGTATACGCAGTATTTT.

V is TRBV7-6 and J is TRBJ2-7; possibly TRBD1 for D (6 bases). The CDR3 totals 15 residues. Germline V gene lookup returns CDR1 SGHVS and CDR2 FNYEAQ. Between the trimmed V and J ends, which lost 1 base and 2 bases, there was a span of 12 bases. As DNA, the CDR3 is TGTGCCAGCAGCTTAGAGCGGACAGCGGCCTACGAGCAGTACTTC. This codes for CASSLERTAAYEQYF.

The chain couples TRBV4-3 to TRBJ2-1, with a weak D call TRBD2 (6 bases). Per the germline V gene, CDR1 is LGHNA and CDR2 is YSLEER. Trimming took 0 bases from V and 6 from J, leaving 12 bases between them. This CDR3 is 15 amino acids long. CDR3 sequence (DNA): TGCGCCAGCAGCCAAGATCTAAGTAGCGGCAATGAGCAGTTCTTC. As protein: CASSQDLSSGNEQFF.

The chain is built from TRBV19 and TRBJ2-1, with D unclear. The V gene's germline CDR1 is LNHDA and CDR2 SQIVND (reference sequence). This CDR3 has 13 amino acids. The V end was cut by 3 bases, the J end by 3 bases, with 6 bases between. CDR3: CASSMVSYNEQFF. CDR3 coding DNA: TGTGCCAGTAGTATGGTCAGCTACAATGAGCAGTTCTTC.

This sequence joins TRBV9 and TRBJ2-1, with D unclear. V dropped 3 bases and J dropped 0 bases, with 10 bases sitting between them. CDR1 is SGDLS, CDR2 YYNGEE, per germline. This CDR3 comprises 15 residues. The CDR3 bases are TGTGCCAGCAGCGGACGGCTAAGCTCCTACAATGAGCAGTTCTTC. It translates to CASSGRLSSYNEQFF.